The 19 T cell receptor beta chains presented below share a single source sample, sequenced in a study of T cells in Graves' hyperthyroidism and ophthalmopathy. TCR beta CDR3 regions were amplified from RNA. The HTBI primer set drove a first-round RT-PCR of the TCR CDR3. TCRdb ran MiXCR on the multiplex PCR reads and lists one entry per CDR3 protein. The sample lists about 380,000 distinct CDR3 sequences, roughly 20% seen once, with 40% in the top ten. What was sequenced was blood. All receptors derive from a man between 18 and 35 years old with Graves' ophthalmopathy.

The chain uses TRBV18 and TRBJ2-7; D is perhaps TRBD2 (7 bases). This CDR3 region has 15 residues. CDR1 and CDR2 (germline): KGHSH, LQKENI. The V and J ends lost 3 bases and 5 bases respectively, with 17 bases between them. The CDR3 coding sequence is TGTGCCAGCTCACCGGTGGGAGAAGGGGGGGACGAGCAGTACTTC. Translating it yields CASSPVGEGGDEQYF.

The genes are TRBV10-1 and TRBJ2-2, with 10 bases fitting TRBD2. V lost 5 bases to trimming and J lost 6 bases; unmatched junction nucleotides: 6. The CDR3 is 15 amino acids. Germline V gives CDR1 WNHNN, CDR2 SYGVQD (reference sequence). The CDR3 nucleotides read TGCGCCAGCAGTCGAGTAGCGGGGGGCTCCGGGGAGCTGTTTTTT. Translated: CASSRVAGGSGELFF.

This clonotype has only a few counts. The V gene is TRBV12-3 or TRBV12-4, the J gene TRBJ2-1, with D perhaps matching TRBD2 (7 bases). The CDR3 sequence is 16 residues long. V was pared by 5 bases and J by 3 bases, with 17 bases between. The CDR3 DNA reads TGTGCCAGCAGTGAACTCGCGGGGGCGGGCTACAATGAGCAGTTCTTC. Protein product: CASSELAGAGYNEQFF.

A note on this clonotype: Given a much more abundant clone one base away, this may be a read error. CDR3 amino acids: CASSHGRTGNTLYF. Here the CDR3 DNA reads TGCGCCAGCAGCCATGGACGCACTGGAAACACCTTATATTTT. This chain connects TRBV5-1 to TRBJ1-3; D gene uncertain. The CDR3 consists of 14 residues. Germline-derived CDR1 and CDR2 are SGHRS and YFSETQ.

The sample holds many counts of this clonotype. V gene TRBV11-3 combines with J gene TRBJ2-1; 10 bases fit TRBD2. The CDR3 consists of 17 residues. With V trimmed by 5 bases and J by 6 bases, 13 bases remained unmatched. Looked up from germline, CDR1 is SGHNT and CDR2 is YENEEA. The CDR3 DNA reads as TGTGCCAGCAGCGCCTTTCCAGGAGCGGGGGGGGGCAATGAGCAGTTCTTC. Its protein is CASSAFPGAGGGNEQFF.

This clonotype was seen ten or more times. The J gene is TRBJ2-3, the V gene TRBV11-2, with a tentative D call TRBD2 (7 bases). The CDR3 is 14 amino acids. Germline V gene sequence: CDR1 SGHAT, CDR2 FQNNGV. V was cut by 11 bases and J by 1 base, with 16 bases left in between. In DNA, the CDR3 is TGTGCCCAAGGGGGGGCGGGGGGCACAGATACGCAGTATTTT. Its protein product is CAQGGAGGTDTQYF.

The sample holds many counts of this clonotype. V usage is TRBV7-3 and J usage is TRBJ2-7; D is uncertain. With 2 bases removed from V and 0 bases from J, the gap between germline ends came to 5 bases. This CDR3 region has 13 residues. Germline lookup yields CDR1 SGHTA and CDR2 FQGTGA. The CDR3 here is CASSLDISYEQYF. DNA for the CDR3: TGTGCCAGCAGCTTAGACATCTCCTACGAGCAGTACTTC.

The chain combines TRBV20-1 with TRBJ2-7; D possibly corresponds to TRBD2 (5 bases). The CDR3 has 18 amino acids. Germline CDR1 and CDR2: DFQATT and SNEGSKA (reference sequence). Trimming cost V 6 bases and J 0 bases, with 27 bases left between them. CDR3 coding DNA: TGCAGTGCAGAACCCGGGCTGAACACTCCCGCGGGCTCCTACGAGCAGTACTTC. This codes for CSAEPGLNTPAGSYEQYF.

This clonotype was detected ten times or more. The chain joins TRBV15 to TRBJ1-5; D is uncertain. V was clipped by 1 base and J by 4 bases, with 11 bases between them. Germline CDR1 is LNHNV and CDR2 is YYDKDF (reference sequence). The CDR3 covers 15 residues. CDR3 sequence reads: CATSRGRQANQPQHF. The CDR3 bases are TGTGCCACCAGCAGAGGACGACAAGCAAATCAGCCCCAGCATTTT.

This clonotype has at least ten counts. The CDR3 loop is CASSYTYEQYF. CDR3 in DNA: TGTGCCAGCAGTTATACCTACGAGCAGTACTTC. The rearrangement links TRBV6-1 to TRBJ2-7; D remains ambiguous. Germline V CDR1 and CDR2: MNHNS, SASEGT. V gave up 5 bases and J gave up 2 bases, with 4 bases separating them. The CDR3 is made up of 11 amino acids.

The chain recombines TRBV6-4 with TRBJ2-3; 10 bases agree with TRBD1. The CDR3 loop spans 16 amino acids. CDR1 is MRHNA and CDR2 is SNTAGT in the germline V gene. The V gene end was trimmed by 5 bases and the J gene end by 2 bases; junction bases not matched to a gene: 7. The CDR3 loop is CASSPGTGEATDTQYF. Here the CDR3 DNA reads TGTGCCAGCAGTCCCGGGACAGGGGAAGCCACAGATACGCAGTATTTT.

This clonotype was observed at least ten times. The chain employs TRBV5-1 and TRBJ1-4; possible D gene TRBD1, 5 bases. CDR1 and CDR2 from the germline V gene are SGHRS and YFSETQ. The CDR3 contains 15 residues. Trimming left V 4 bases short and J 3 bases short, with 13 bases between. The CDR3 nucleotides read TGCGCCAGCAGCCTACAGGTTGGGGCTAATGAAAAACTGTTTTTT. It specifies CASSLQVGANEKLFF.

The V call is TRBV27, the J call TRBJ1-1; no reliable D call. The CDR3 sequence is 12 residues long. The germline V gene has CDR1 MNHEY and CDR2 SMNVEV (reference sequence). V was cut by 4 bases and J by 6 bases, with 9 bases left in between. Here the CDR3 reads CASSSLYAEAFF. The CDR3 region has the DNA TGTGCCAGCAGTTCTTTATACGCTGAAGCTTTCTTT.

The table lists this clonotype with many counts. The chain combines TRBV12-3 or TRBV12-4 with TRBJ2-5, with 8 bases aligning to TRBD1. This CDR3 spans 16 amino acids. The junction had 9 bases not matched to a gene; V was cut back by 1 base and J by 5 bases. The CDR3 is CASSLVRTGHMETQYF. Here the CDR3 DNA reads TGTGCCAGCAGTTTAGTTCGGACAGGGCATATGGAGACCCAGTACTTC.

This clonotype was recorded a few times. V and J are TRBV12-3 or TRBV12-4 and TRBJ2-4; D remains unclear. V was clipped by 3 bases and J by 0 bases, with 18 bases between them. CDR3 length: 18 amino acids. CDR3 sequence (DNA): TGTGCCAGCAGTTTCGAGAAGGGCCAGCGTGTAGCCAAAAACATTCAGTACTTC. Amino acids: CASSFEKGQRVAKNIQYF.

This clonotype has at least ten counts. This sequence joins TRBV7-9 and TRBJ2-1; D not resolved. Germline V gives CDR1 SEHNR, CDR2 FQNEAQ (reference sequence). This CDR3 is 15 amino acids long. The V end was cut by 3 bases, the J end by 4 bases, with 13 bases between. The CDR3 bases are TGTGCCAGCAGCTTCTGGAGTGTATCTTACAATGAGCAGTTCTTC. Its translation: CASSFWSVSYNEQFF.

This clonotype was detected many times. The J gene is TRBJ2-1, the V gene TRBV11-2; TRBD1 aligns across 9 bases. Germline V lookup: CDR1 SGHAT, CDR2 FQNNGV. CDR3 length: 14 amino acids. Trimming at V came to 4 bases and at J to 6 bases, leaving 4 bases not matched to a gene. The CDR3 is CASSYPGQGNEQFF. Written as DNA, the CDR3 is TGTGCCAGCAGCTACCCGGGACAGGGCAATGAGCAGTTCTTC. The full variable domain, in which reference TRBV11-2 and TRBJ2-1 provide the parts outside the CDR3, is EAGVAQSPRYKIIEKRQSVAFWCNPISGHATLYWYQQILGQGPKLLIQFQNNGVVDDSQLPKDRFSAERLKGVDSTLKIQPAKLEDSAVYLCASSYPGQGNEQFFGPGTRLTVL.

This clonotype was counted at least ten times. In nucleotides, the CDR3 is TGTGCCAGCAGCGCGGGAGGGACAGGGAGCAATCAGCCCCAGCATTTT. This translates into CASSAGGTGSNQPQHF. The chain has TRBV6-1 and TRBJ1-5; 9 nucleotides match TRBD1. The CDR3 sequence is 16 residues long. CDR1 and CDR2 from the germline V gene are MNHNS and SASEGT. Trimming at V came to 6 bases and at J to 1 base, leaving 7 bases not matched to a gene.

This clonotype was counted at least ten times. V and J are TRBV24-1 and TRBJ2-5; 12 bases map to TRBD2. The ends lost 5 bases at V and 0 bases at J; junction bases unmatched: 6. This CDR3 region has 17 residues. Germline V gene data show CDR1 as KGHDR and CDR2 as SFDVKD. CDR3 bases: TGTGCCACCAGTGCTCCTACTAGCGGGGGGTACCAAGAGACCCAGTACTTC. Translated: CATSAPTSGGYQETQYF.